These 7 T cell receptor beta chains came from one sample sequenced in a study of CD8 T cells in Susac syndrome. RNA in amounts of about 0.45 to 1 ug was reverse transcribed with random hexamers. TCRdb itself ran the immunoSEQ multiplex PCR reads through MiXCR, one entry per CDR3 protein. Of tens of thousands of distinct CDR3 sequences in the sample, nearly 95% are singletons; the top ten hold 0.41%. The sequenced material came from CD8+ T cells from PBMCs. Receptors were obtained from a human donor in good health.

The chain couples TRBV2 to TRBJ2-3; 10 bases are a match to TRBD1. CDR3 size: 14 residues. With V trimmed by 3 bases and J by 5 bases, 2 bases remained unmatched. CDR1 and CDR2 (germline): SNHLY, FYNNEI. The CDR3 nucleotides read TGTGCCAGCAGTGAGAGGACAGGGGGAGATACGCAGTATTTT. It yields the protein CASSERTGGDTQYF.

This chain links TRBV7-9 with TRBJ2-7; 8 bases are shared with TRBD2. The length of the CDR3 is 15 residues. V lost 5 bases, J lost 1 base, and 7 bases stayed unmatched. CDR1 is SEHNR, CDR2 FQNEAQ, per germline (reference sequence). In nucleotides, the CDR3 is TGTGCCAGCAGCCCTCCACTAGCGGTATCCTACGAGCAGTACTTC. Translating gives CASSPPLAVSYEQYF. Variable domain in full (rest from reference TRBV7-9 and TRBJ2-7): DTGVSQNPRHKITKRGQNVTFRCDPISEHNRLYWYRQTLGQGPEFLTYFQNEAQLEKSRLLSDRFSAERPKGSFSTLEIQRTEQGDSAMYLCASSPPLAVSYEQYFGPGTRLTVT.

The chain carries TRBV7-2 and TRBJ2-1, with 11 bases aligning to TRBD2. After removal of 1 base from V and 4 bases from J, the junction contained 6 bases not matched to a gene. Germline CDR1 and CDR2: SGHTA and FQGNSA. This CDR3 spans 17 amino acids. CDR3 protein: CASSLEGLAVNYNEQFF. The DNA for the CDR3 is TGTGCCAGCAGCTTAGAGGGACTAGCGGTTAATTACAATGAGCAGTTCTTC.

The chain joins TRBV27 to TRBJ1-2; D possibly corresponds to TRBD1 (6 bases). Germline assignment: CDR1 MNHEY and CDR2 SMNVEV (reference sequence). Trimming removed 2 bases at V and 8 bases at J, with 21 bases between. This CDR3 has 16 residues. The CDR3 DNA reads as TGTGCCAGCAGTTTACCCCGGGGCGCATGGGGGCGGGGCTACACCTTC. Its protein product is CASSLPRGAWGRGYTF.

The rearrangement links TRBV2 to TRBJ2-7; D is ambiguous. V was cut by 8 bases and J by 2 bases, with 16 bases left in between. The CDR3 totals 14 residues. CDR1 SNHLY and CDR2 FYNNEI come from the germline V gene. CDR3 in amino acids: CASPGNDLTYEQYF. Here the CDR3 DNA reads TGTGCCAGCCCCGGAAACGACCTTACCTACGAGCAGTACTTC.

V and J are TRBV21-1 and TRBJ2-7; the table's D call, TRBD1, has no DNA check behind it. TRBV21-1 is listed as a pseudogene. The CDR3 loop spans 15 amino acids. The CDR3 DNA sequence: TGTGCCAGCAGCAACCCTGTCCCGTCGGTCGACGAGCAGTACTTC. Protein: CASSNPVPSVDEQYF.

The chain couples TRBV7-8 to TRBJ2-7, with D maybe TRBD1 (7 bases). CDR1 is SGHVS, CDR2 FQNEAQ, per germline. The V end lost 5 bases, the J end lost 3 bases, and 11 bases lay between the germline ends. The CDR3 runs 13 residues. The CDR3 spells CASSAGQHYEQYF. CDR3 sequence (DNA): TGTGCCAGCAGCGCGGGACAGCACTACGAGCAGTACTTC.